These 6 T cell receptor beta chains share one sample of origin, sequenced in a study of T cell responses to AZD1222 COVID-19 vaccine. Produced via immunoSEQ multiplex PCR; TCRdb's table is partial and in-frame only. The sample consists of about 76,000 clones, about nine tenths of them appearing once. Here the sequenced sample was peripheral blood, taken on day 0 of AZD1222 vaccination. These receptor sequences come from an adult in good health.

The chain combines TRBV6-6 with TRBJ1-5; D ambiguous. CDR3 length: 11 residues. Germline V gene lookup returns CDR1 MNHNY and CDR2 SVGAGI (reference sequence). Trimming took 6 bases from V and 5 from J, leaving 5 bases between them. The CDR3 bases are TGTGCCAGCAGCCCTGATCAGCCCCAGCATTTT. Protein product: CASSPDQPQHF.

This chain connects TRBV9 to TRBJ2-1, with D perhaps TRBD1 (6 bases). The CDR3 is 16 residues long. Germline V gene data show CDR1 as SGDLS and CDR2 as YYNGEE. V lost 1 base, J lost 9 bases, and 20 bases lay in between. In nucleotides, the CDR3 is TGTGCCAGCAGCGTACTTGGGGGCGCTCAGGCTGGTGAGCAGTTCTTC. Translated, it gives CASSVLGGAQAGEQFF.

The genes are TRBV4-2 and TRBJ1-2; 11 bases fit TRBD1. V gave up 0 bases and J gave up 3 bases; unmatched junction bases: 12. This CDR3 contains 19 residues. The germline V gene encodes CDR1 LGHNA and CDR2 YNFKEQ. CDR3 nucleotide sequence: TGTGCCAGCAGCCAAGATAGGGACGGACAGGGGGCAAAGGACTATGGCTACACCTTC. As protein: CASSQDRDGQGAKDYGYTF.

The gene calls are TRBV4-3 and TRBJ1-1; 7 positions match TRBD1. V dropped 1 base and J dropped 13; count of bases not matched to a gene: 9. This CDR3 region has 13 residues. From germline, CDR1 is LGHNA and CDR2 YSLEER. CDR3 loop: CASSQVEDRVYFF. The CDR3 region has the DNA TGCGCCAGCAGCCAAGTAGAAGACAGGGTATATTTCTTT.

This chain connects TRBV19 to TRBJ1-2; possible D gene TRBD1, 5 bases. The germline V gene has CDR1 LNHDA and CDR2 SQIVND (reference sequence). The germline V and J ends were trimmed by 3 bases and 7 bases, with 15 bases remaining between them. The CDR3 contains 14 residues. The CDR3, as DNA: TGTGCCAGTAGTATCCCCTCGAGTGGGGGTGGCTACACCTTC. Its protein is CASSIPSSGGGYTF.

The rearrangement uses TRBV7-9 and TRBJ1-4, with D unresolved. The CDR3 sequence is 15 residues long. Per germline, CDR1 SEHNR and CDR2 FQNEAQ (reference sequence). V was clipped by 1 base and J by 4 bases, with 10 bases between them. CDR3 coding DNA: TGTGCCAGCAGCTTAGTAGGACGGATTAATGAAAAACTGTTTTTT. Translated: CASSLVGRINEKLFF.